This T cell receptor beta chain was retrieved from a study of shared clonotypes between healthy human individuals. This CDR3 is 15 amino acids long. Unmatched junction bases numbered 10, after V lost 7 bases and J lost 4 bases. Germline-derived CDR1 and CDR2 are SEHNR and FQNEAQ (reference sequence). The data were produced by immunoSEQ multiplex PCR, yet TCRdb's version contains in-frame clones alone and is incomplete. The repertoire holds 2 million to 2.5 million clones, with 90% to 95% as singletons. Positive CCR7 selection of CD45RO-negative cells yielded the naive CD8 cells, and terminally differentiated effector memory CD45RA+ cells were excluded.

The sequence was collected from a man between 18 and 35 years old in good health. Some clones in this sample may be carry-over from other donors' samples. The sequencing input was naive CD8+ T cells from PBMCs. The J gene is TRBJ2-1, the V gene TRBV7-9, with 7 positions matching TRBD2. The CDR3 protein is CASTPWGEGYNEQFF. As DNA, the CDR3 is TGTGCCAGCACCCCATGGGGGGAGGGATACAATGAGCAGTTCTTC.